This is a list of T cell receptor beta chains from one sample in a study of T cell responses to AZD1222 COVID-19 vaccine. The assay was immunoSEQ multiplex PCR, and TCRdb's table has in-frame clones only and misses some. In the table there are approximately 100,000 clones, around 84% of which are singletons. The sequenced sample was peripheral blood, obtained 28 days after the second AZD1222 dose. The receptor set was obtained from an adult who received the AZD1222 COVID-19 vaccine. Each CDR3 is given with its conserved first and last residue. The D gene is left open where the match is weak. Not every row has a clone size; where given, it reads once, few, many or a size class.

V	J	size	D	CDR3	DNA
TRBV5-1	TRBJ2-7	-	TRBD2	CASSLGVRLAGSYEQYF	TGCGCCAGCAGCTTGGGGGTCAGACTAGCGGGGAGCTACGAGCAGTACTTC
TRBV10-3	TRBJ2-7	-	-	CAISPGAGYEQYF	TGTGCCATCAGCCCCGGGGCGGGCTACGAGCAGTACTTC
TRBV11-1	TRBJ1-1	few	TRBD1	CASNPRDRAWGTEAFF	TGTGCCAGCAACCCCCGGGACAGGGCCTGGGGCACTGAAGCTTTCTTT
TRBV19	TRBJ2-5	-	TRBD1	CASSRGQTRETQYF	TGTGCCAGTAGTAGGGGACAGACCCGGGAGACCCAGTACTTC
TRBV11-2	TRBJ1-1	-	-	CASSYGSSFEAFF	TGTGCCAGCAGCTATGGCAGCTCTTTTGAAGCTTTCTTT
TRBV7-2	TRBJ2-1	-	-	CASREYTGSYNEQFF	TGTGCCAGCAGAGAATATACTGGCTCCTACAATGAGCAGTTCTTC
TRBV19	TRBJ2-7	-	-	CASSRGISYEQYF	TGTGCCAGTAGTAGAGGGATCTCCTACGAGCAGTACTTC
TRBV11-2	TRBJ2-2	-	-	CASSLQSAGELFF	TGTGCCAGCAGCTTACAGTCGGCCGGGGAGCTGTTTTTT
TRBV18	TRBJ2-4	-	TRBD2	CASSPSGRVRAKNIQYF	TGTGCCAGCTCACCGAGCGGGAGGGTACGGGCCAAAAACATTCAGTACTTC
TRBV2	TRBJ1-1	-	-	CASSVYGPTEAFF	TGTGCCAGCAGTGTCTATGGGCCCACTGAAGCTTTCTTT
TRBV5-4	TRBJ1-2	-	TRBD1	CASSRDRGVYGYTF	TGTGCCAGCAGCAGGGACAGGGGTGTCTATGGCTACACCTTC
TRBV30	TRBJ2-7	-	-	CAWTGITYEQYF	TGTGCCTGGACAGGTATTACCTACGAGCAGTACTTC
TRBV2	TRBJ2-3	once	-	CASWGPSGTQYF	TGTGCCAGCTGGGGCCCCTCAGGTACGCAGTATTTT
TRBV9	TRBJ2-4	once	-	CASSPGIIKNIQYF	TGTGCCAGCAGCCCCGGTATTATCAAAAACATTCAGTACTTC
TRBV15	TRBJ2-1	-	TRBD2	CATSRGQPGLAGVSYNEQFF	TGTGCCACCAGCAGAGGACAGCCGGGACTAGCGGGAGTCTCCTACAATGAGCAGTTCTTC
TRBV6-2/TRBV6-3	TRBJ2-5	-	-	CASSHQETQYF	TGTGCCAGCAGTCATCAAGAGACCCAGTACTTC
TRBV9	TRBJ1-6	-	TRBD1	CASSVAPETGAGNSPLHF	TGTGCCAGCAGCGTAGCCCCAGAGACAGGGGCAGGGAATTCACCCCTCCACTTT
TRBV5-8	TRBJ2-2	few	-	CAGGIWNTGELFF	TGTGCCGGAGGGATCTGGAACACCGGGGAGCTGTTTTTT
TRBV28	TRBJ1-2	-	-	CASSLTANYGYTF	TGTGCCAGCAGTTTGACAGCGAACTATGGCTACACCTTC
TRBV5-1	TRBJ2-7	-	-	CASSTQGDEQYF	TGCGCCAGCAGCACCCAGGGTGATGAGCAGTACTTC
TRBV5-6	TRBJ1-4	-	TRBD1	CASSSGQGPNEKLFF	TGTGCCAGCAGTTCCGGACAGGGCCCTAATGAAAAACTGTTTTTT
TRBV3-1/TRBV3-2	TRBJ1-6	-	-	CASSQEPGGLSYNSPLHF	TGTGCCAGCAGCCAAGAACCCGGGGGGCTTTCCTATAATTCACCCCTCCACTTT
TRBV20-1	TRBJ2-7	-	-	CSARAGAPEYF	TGCAGTGCTAGAGCGGGAGCGCCGGAGTACTTC
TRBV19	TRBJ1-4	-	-	CATRPGGEKLFF	TGTGCCACCAGACCCGGGGGAGAAAAACTGTTTTTT
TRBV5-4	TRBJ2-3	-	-	CASSQSGDSGTDTQYF	TGTGCCAGCAGCCAATCAGGGGATAGCGGCACAGATACGCAGTATTTT
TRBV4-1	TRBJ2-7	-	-	CASSQDLWEQYF	TGCGCCAGCAGCCAAGATCTGTGGGAGCAGTACTTC
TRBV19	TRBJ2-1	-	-	CASSIGASSYNEQFF	TGTGCCAGTAGTATAGGCGCGAGCTCCTACAATGAGCAGTTCTTC
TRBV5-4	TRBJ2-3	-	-	CASSGGVDTQYF	TGTGCCAGCAGCGGCGGGGTGGATACGCAGTATTTT
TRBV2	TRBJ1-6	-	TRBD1	CASKGDSSYNSPLHF	TGTGCCAGCAAGGGGGACAGCTCCTATAATTCACCCCTCCACTTT
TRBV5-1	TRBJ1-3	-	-	CASSQVPGNTIYF	TGCGCCAGCAGTCAGGTCCCTGGAAACACCATATATTTT
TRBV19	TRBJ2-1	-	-	CASSRRYNEQFF	TGTGCCAGTAGTCGCCGGTACAATGAGCAGTTCTTC
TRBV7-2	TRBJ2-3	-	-	CASSPQWISVSTDTQYF	TGTGCCAGCAGCCCACAATGGATTAGCGTTAGCACAGATACGCAGTATTTT
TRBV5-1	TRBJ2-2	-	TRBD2	CASNIAGGRTGELFF	TGCGCCAGCAATATAGCGGGAGGGCGCACCGGGGAGCTGTTTTTT
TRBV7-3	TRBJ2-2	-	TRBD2	CASSFTAGVNTGELFF	TGTGCCAGCAGCTTTACGGCGGGAGTTAACACCGGGGAGCTGTTTTTT
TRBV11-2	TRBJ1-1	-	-	CASSSLGTPGMKAFF	TGTGCCAGCAGCTCCCTGGGGACACCCGGCATGAAAGCTTTCTTT